This T cell receptor beta chain was found in a study of blood T cell repertoires in COVID-19. Measured with immunoSEQ multiplex PCR; TCRdb has only the in-frame clones, and not every one. The profile shows under 300,000 clones, roughly 82% of them singletons. The CDR3 spans 15 residues. CDR1 MDHEN and CDR2 SYDVKM come from the germline V gene. V lost 1 base and J lost 1, with 9 bases in between. The rearrangement links TRBV28 to TRBJ2-3; D perhaps matches TRBD1 (5 bases). The source of this sequence is a woman aged 35 to 49 who had recovered from COVID-19. The sample was peripheral blood. The CDR3, as DNA: TGTGCCAGCAGTTTATACCAGGGTGGCACAGATACGCAGTATTTT. Translated: CASSLYQGGTDTQYF.